The present TCR beta chain was sequenced within a study of T cells after somatic rescue of genetic block. The germline V gene has CDR1 SGHVS and CDR2 FNYEAQ. The CDR3 contains 15 residues. V shed 4 bases and J shed 2 bases, with 9 bases lying between them. TCRdb's table, derived via immunoSEQ multiplex PCR, lists solely in-frame clones and lacks some. Of 70,000 or so clones listed, just under 95% were seen once; the top ten hold 2.9%. Sequencing used peripheral blood mononuclear cells (PBMCs). This TCR was recovered from a middle-aged man. The gene calls are TRBV7-6 and TRBJ2-6; D is ambiguous. This CDR3 reads CASSSQTPGANVLTF. For the CDR3, the DNA is TGTGCCAGCAGCTCTCAGACCCCTGGGGCCAACGTCCTGACTTTC. Using reference TRBV7-6 and TRBJ2-6 for the parts outside the CDR3, the full variable domain is GAGVSQSPRYKVTKRGQDVALRCDPISGHVSLYWYRQALGQGPEFLTYFNYEAQQDKSGLPNDRFSAERPEGSISTLTIQRTEQRDSAMYRCASSSQTPGANVLTFGAGSRLTVL.